One sample yielded the 3 T cell receptor beta chains listed below, sequenced in a study of T cells in Graves' hyperthyroidism and ophthalmopathy. Researchers amplified the TCR beta CDR3 regions from RNA transcripts. With the HTBI primer set, the TCR CDR3 went through a first round of RT-PCR. TCRdb reprocessed the multiplex PCR reads with MiXCR, giving one entry per CDR3 protein. The sample carries approximately 610,000 distinct CDR3 sequences, approximately 15% recorded once. The material sequenced was blood. These receptors came from a woman under 30 with Graves' hyperthyroidism.

This clonotype was counted ten times or more. The V and J genes are TRBV3-1 and TRBJ2-3, with a weak D call TRBD1 (5 bases). The CDR3 covers 16 residues. The ends were cut back, 4 bases at V and 1 base at J, with 15 bases in the middle. Germline lookup yields CDR1 LGHDT and CDR2 YNNKEL (reference sequence). The CDR3 DNA follows: TGTGCCAGCAGCCTCCAGGGTGGACCCGGCACAGATACGCAGTATTTT. Translating it yields CASSLQGGPGTDTQYF.

This clonotype has at least ten counts. The J gene is TRBJ1-5, the V gene TRBV7-9; 8 bases match TRBD1. Germline V gene sequence: CDR1 SEHNR, CDR2 FQNEAQ (reference sequence). Losses at the gene ends were 4 bases for V and 12 bases for J; bases not matched to a gene: 5. The CDR3 sequence is 12 residues long. The CDR3 is CASSSDRVDQHF. CDR3 in DNA: TGTGCCAGCAGCTCGGACAGGGTGGACCAGCATTTT.

With regard to this clonotype: This sequence may be a read error, since a much larger clone differs from it by one base. This sequence joins TRBV6-1 and TRBJ2-1; possibly TRBD1 for D (5 bases). The CDR3 has 14 residues. CDR1 is MNHNS, CDR2 SASEGT, per germline. The CDR3 loop is CASGDGSKGDEQFF. Written as DNA, the CDR3 is TGTGCCAGCGGTGATGGTAGTAAAGGGGATGAGCAGTTCTTC.